This TCR beta chain originates from a study of T cells in Graves' hyperthyroidism and ophthalmopathy. The CDR3 regions of TCR beta were amplified from RNA transcripts. First-round RT-PCR of the TCR CDR3 relied on the HTBI primer set. Each CDR3 protein gets one entry after TCRdb re-called the multiplex PCR reads with MiXCR. Among about 500,000 distinct CDR3 sequences listed, 15% to 20% were seen once. The CDR3 runs to 14 residues. CDR1 is DFQATT, CDR2 SNEGSKA, per germline (reference sequence). The junction had 9 bases not matched to a gene; V was cut back by 4 bases and J by 6 bases. Extraction of PBMCs used roughly 9.3 ml of fresh peripheral blood. This clonotype was detected many times.

Sequencing was done on a sample of blood. The rearrangement uses TRBV20-1 and TRBJ1-1; 9 bases align to TRBD1. The receptor's source is a woman aged 25-40 years with Graves' ophthalmopathy. In DNA, the CDR3 is TGCAGTGCTAAAGTCGGACAGGGGAGCGCTGAAGCTTTCTTT. It specifies CSAKVGQGSAEAFF.